These 7 T cell receptor beta chains were sequenced from one sample in a study of CD8 T cells in Susac syndrome. An amount of RNA that ranged from roughly 0.45 to 1 ug was reverse transcribed with random hexamers. TCRdb recomputed calls from the immunoSEQ multiplex PCR reads with MiXCR, one row per CDR3 protein. Of under 95,000 distinct CDR3 sequences in the sample, about 93% are singletons; the top ten hold 0.3% to 0.35%. Sequenced material: CD4+ T cells from PBMCs. The receptors derive from a human donor with Susac syndrome.

The J gene is TRBJ1-4, the V gene TRBV20-1, with D possibly matching TRBD1 (5 bases). The CDR3 sequence is 14 residues long. The germline gives CDR1 DFQATT, CDR2 SNEGSKA (reference sequence). The ends were cut back, 3 bases at V and 6 bases at J, with 14 bases in the middle. The CDR3 loop reads CSASGRGSDEKLFF. The CDR3 region has the DNA TGCAGTGCTAGTGGTAGGGGATCGGATGAAAAACTGTTTTTT.

This sequence joins TRBV12-3 or TRBV12-4 and TRBJ1-2; TRBD1 matches at 7 bases. The J segment lost 7 bases and the V segment lost 1 base, leaving 6 bases of the junction unmatched. This CDR3 has 14 residues. CDR3 sequence: CASSLGTGFGGYTF. CDR3 nucleotides: TGTGCCAGCAGTTTAGGGACAGGTTTTGGTGGCTACACCTTC.

The rearrangement links TRBV12-3 or TRBV12-4 to TRBJ1-2; the D is unclear. V lost 5 bases to trimming and J lost 0 bases, with 7 bases between them. The CDR3 is 13 residues long. The CDR3 DNA reads as TGTGCCAGCAGTCCAAGGGCTAACTATGGCTACACCTTC. It translates to CASSPRANYGYTF.

V is TRBV7-9 and J is TRBJ1-6; D possibly corresponds to TRBD1 (5 bases). There are 14 residues in the CDR3. The V end was cut by 3 bases, the J end by 7 bases, with 10 bases between. Per the germline V gene, CDR1 is SEHNR and CDR2 is FQNEAQ (reference sequence). CDR3: CASSLTVDNSPLHF. CDR3 nucleotides: TGTGCCAGCAGCTTGACAGTTGACAATTCACCCCTCCACTTT.

The chain employs TRBV5-1 and TRBJ1-6; 7 bases fit TRBD1. V was clipped by 7 bases and J by 6 bases; unmatched bases: 7. The CDR3 is 14 amino acids. Germline-derived CDR1 and CDR2 are SGHRS and YFSETQ. CDR3 region: CASRPGTANSPLHF. CDR3 coding DNA: TGCGCCAGCCGTCCCGGGACAGCTAATTCACCCCTCCACTTT.

The chain is built from TRBV12-3 or TRBV12-4 and TRBJ1-1; the D is unclear. The CDR3 has 10 amino acids. V gave up 6 bases and J gave up 8 bases, with 7 bases separating them. The CDR3 DNA reads TGTGCCAGCAGCAATACGGAAGCTTTCTTT. Protein product: CASSNTEAFF.

The CDR3 DNA sequence: TGTGCCTCTAAAAAACAGACAGGGGAAAATTCACCCCTCCACTTT. It is translated as CASKKQTGENSPLHF. V gene TRBV30 combines with J gene TRBJ1-6; 8 positions agree with TRBD1. This CDR3 comprises 15 residues. The junction had 12 bases not matched to a gene; V was cut back by 7 bases and J by 7 bases. CDR1 is GTSNPN and CDR2 is SVGIG in the germline V gene (reference sequence).